The T cell receptor (beta chain) described here comes from a study of blood T cell repertoires in COVID-19. Original analysis: Amplification from reference gene primers served as the basis for estimated nucleated cell counts. The method was immunoSEQ multiplex PCR; TCRdb's version includes in-frame clones alone and lacks a portion of them. The V and J calls and the clone size are those of that table, but D and trimming were determined from the DNA. Of about 200,000 clones in the sample, more than 70% were seen once. The CDR3 is made up of 13 amino acids. The V and J ends lost 2 bases and 3 bases respectively, with 10 bases between them. The V gene's germline CDR1 is GTSNPN and CDR2 SVGIG (reference sequence).

The source material was peripheral blood. V and J are TRBV30 and TRBJ1-1; D gene uncertain. This TCR was sampled from a man aged 18 to 35 with active or convalescent COVID-19. CDR3 sequence (DNA): TGTGCCTGGAGTCACCGGGGTGACACTGAAGCTTTCTTT. Amino acids: CAWSHRGDTEAFF.